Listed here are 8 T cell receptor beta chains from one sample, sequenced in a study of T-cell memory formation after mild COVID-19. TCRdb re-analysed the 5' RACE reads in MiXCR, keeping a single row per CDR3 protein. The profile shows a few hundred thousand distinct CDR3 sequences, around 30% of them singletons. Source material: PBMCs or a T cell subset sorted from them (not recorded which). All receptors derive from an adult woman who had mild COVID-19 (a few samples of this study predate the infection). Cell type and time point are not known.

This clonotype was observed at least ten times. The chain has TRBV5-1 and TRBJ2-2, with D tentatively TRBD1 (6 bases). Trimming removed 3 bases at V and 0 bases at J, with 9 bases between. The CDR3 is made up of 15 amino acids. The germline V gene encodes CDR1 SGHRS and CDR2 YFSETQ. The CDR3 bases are TGCGCCAGCAGCTGGACAGATCCGAACACCGGGGAGCTGTTTTTT. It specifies CASSWTDPNTGELFF.

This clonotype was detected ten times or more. CDR3 amino acids: CASRPTSGGRSNEQFF. Here the CDR3 DNA reads TGTGCCAGCAGACCGACTAGCGGGGGCCGAAGCAATGAGCAGTTCTTC. V is TRBV12-3 or TRBV12-4 and J is TRBJ2-1; 12 bases fit TRBD2. The ends lost 6 bases at V and 6 bases at J; junction bases unmatched: 9. CDR3 length: 16 residues.

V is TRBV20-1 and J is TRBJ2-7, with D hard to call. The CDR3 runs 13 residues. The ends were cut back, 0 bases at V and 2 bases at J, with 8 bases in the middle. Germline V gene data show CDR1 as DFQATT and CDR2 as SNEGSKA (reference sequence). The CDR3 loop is CSARDAVTYEQYF. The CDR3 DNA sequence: TGCAGTGCTAGAGACGCCGTGACCTACGAGCAGTACTTC.

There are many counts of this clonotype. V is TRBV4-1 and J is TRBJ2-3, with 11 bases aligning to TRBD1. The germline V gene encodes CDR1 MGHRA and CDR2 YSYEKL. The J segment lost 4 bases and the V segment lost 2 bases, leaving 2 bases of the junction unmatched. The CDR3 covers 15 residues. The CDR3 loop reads CASSQRTGGPDTQYF. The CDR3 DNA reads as TGCGCCAGCAGCCAACGGACAGGGGGCCCAGATACGCAGTATTTT.

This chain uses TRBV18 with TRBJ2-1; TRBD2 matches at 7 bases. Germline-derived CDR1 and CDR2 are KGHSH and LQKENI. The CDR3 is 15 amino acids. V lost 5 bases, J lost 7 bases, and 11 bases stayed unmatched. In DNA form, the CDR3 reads TGTGCCAGCTCAGTCACGGGGAGGGATGAGAATGAGCAGTTCTTC. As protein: CASSVTGRDENEQFF.

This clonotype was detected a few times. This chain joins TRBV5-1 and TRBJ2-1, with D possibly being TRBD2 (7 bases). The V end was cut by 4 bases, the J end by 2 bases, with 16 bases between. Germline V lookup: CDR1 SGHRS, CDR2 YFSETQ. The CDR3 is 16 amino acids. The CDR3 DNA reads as TGCGCCAGCAGCCCGGGCGGGGGCGCCGCCTACAATGAGCAGTTCTTC. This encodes CASSPGGGAAYNEQFF.

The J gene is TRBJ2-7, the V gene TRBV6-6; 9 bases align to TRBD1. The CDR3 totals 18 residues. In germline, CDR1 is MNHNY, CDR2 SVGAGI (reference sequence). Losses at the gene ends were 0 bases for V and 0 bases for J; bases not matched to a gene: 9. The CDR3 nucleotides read TGTGCCAGCAGTTACTCGAACAGGGGGACAGGGAGCTCCTACGAGCAGTACTTC. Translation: CASSYSNRGTGSSYEQYF.

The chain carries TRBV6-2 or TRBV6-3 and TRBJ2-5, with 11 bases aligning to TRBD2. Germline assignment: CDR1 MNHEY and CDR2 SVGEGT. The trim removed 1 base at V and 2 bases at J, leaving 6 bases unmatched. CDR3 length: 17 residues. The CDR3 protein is CASSYWMTSGTQETQYF. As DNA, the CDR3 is TGTGCCAGCAGTTACTGGATGACTAGCGGGACGCAAGAGACCCAGTACTTC.